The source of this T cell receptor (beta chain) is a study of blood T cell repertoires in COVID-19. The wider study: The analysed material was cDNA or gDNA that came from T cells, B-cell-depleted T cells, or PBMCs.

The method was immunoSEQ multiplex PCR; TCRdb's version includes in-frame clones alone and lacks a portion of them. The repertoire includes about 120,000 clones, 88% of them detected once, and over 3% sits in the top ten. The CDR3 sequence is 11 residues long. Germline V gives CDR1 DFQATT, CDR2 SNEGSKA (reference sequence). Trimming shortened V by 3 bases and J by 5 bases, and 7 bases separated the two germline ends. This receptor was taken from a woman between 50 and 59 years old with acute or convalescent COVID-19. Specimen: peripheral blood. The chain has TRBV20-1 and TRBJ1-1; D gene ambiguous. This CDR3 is CSASPPTEAFF. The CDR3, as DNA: TGCAGTGCTAGCCCCCCTACTGAAGCTTTCTTT.